This T cell receptor beta chain was captured by sequencing in a study of T cells in tuberculosis. On the study more broadly: The T cells targeted glucose monomycolate, a mycobacterial lipid, via CD1B. Study conclusions and caveats: The stringent gate may have excluded weak CD1B-GMM tetramer binders.

Sequencing of TCR-alpha and TCR-beta chains was unpaired. Measured with immunoSEQ multiplex PCR; TCRdb has only the in-frame clones, and not every one. The profile shows approximately 60,000 clones, 65% to 90% of them singletons. Trimming removed 7 bases at V and 8 bases at J, with 20 bases between. The CDR3 is 13 amino acids. Per the germline V gene, CDR1 is GTSNPN and CDR2 is SVGIG (reference sequence). Thawed, overnight-rested PBMC were stained with GMM-loaded CD1B tetramer, viability dye and anti-CD3, then sorted. The CD1B tetramers carried C32 glucose monomycolate purified from Rhodococcus equi. The specimen was CD1b-GMM tetramer-negative cells sorted from PBMCs. The rearrangement joins TRBV30 to TRBJ1-2; D not certain. The clonotype comes from an adult woman with latent tuberculosis. In DNA form, the CDR3 reads TGTGCCTTAGTAGCCCGACCTTTAGGAGGCTACACCTTC. This encodes CALVARPLGGYTF.